These 28 T cell receptor beta chains originate from one sample sequenced in a study of blood T cell repertoires in COVID-19 (dated by TCRdb to 2018 to 2020). Library construction relied on the immunoSEQ multiplex PCR assay. The table was pulled from immuneACCESS by TCRdb, which kept in-frame rearrangements only. Such tables lose some clones; where checked, under half of the loss comes from unresolved V genes, and the rest has no known cause. This sample holds more than 95,000 clones; about 87% were observed only once. Together, the top ten hold around 15% of the sample. What was sequenced was peripheral blood. The receptor source for this set is a man aged 50 to 60 with acute or convalescent COVID-19.

The DNA for the CDR3 is TGTGCCAGCATCGGGACTAGCGACACAGATACGCAGTATTTT. Protein: CASIGTSDTDTQYF. This chain connects TRBV2 to TRBJ2-3; 10 nucleotides agree with TRBD2. Germline V lookup: CDR1 SNHLY, CDR2 FYNNEI. V gave up 7 bases and J gave up 2 bases; unmatched junction bases: 3. This CDR3 spans 14 amino acids.

The J gene is TRBJ1-3, the V gene TRBV2, with unresolved D. This CDR3 is 15 amino acids long. The V end was cut by 5 bases, the J end by 0 bases, with 11 bases between. Germline V gene sequence: CDR1 SNHLY, CDR2 FYNNEI. The CDR3 spells CASSPGKHSGNTIYF. CDR3 nucleotides: TGTGCCAGCAGTCCCGGGAAACACTCTGGAAACACCATATATTTT.

The chain recombines TRBV7-9 with TRBJ2-1; tentative D call: TRBD2 (6 bases). This CDR3 has 15 amino acids. Deletions cut 5 bases from V and 4 bases from J, with 15 bases between. CDR1 and CDR2 (germline): SEHNR, FQNEAQ (reference sequence). CDR3 sequence: CASSPPVEGYNEQFF. In nucleotides, the CDR3 is TGTGCCAGCAGCCCCCCGGTGGAGGGATACAATGAGCAGTTCTTC.

The V and J genes are TRBV21-1 and TRBJ1-2. TRBV21-1 is shown as a pseudogene. The CDR3 is 15 residues long. The CDR3 protein is CATNPGTFLDYGYTF. CDR3 DNA sequence: TGTGCCACCAACCCCGGGACTTTCTTGGACTATGGCTACACCTTC.

The rearrangement joins TRBV12-3 or TRBV12-4 to TRBJ2-5; the D is unclear. The CDR3 covers 11 residues. Deletions cut 4 bases from V and 2 bases from J, with 2 bases between. The CDR3 DNA reads TGTGCCAGCAGTTCGCAAGAGACCCAGTACTTC. Translation gives CASSSQETQYF.

This chain joins TRBV4-1 and TRBJ2-7, with TRBD1 matching 10 bases. Germline V gives CDR1 MGHRA, CDR2 YSYEKL. The CDR3 has 14 amino acids. With 1 base clipped from V and 4 bases from J, the junction kept 1 base outside the gene matches. This chain's CDR3 is CASSQGQGAYEQYF. CDR3 coding DNA: TGCGCCAGCAGCCAAGGACAGGGGGCATACGAGCAGTACTTC.

This sequence joins TRBV24-1 and TRBJ2-3; 7 bases are shared with TRBD2. CDR1 and CDR2 from the germline V gene are KGHDR and SFDVKD. Unmatched junction bases numbered 7, after V lost 4 bases and J lost 4 bases. CDR3 length: 15 amino acids. The DNA for the CDR3 is TGTGCCACCAGTGAAAAGGGAGGGCCCCCAGATACGCAGTATTTT. This translates into CATSEKGGPPDTQYF.

This clone was seen a handful of times. The chain links TRBV30 to TRBJ2-3; TRBD2 agrees at 9 bases. The V and J ends lost 5 bases and 4 bases, in that order; junction bases with no gene match: 4. The CDR3 is 13 amino acids. CDR1 GTSNPN and CDR2 SVGIG come from the germline V gene (reference sequence). The CDR3 spells CAWGLAGADTQYF. The CDR3 nucleotides are TGTGCCTGGGGGTTAGCGGGGGCAGATACGCAGTATTTT.

The chain uses TRBV20-1 and TRBJ2-3, with TRBD2 as a possible D gene (7 bases). Germline CDR1 and CDR2: DFQATT and SNEGSKA (reference sequence). The CDR3 consists of 13 residues. V gave up 3 bases and J gave up 7 bases, with 14 bases separating them. The CDR3 region has the DNA TGCAGTGCTAGTCCCAGGGGACTATATACGCAGTATTTT. Translated: CSASPRGLYTQYF.

This chain links TRBV7-8 with TRBJ1-2; the match to TRBD1 covers 7 bases. J gave up 5 bases and V 5 bases, and 23 bases lay outside the gene matches. The CDR3 sequence is 19 residues long. Germline V gene data show CDR1 as SGHVS and CDR2 as FQNEAQ. CDR3 DNA sequence: TGTGCCAGCAGCCGAGGTTCGGAATATGTCGGGACAGAACTGTATGGCTACACCTTC. Translated, it gives CASSRGSEYVGTELYGYTF.

The rearrangement joins TRBV28 to TRBJ2-7; 8 nucleotides align to TRBD1. Trimming removed 7 bases from V and 0 bases from J; junction bases left unmatched: 5. CDR1 MDHEN and CDR2 SYDVKM come from the germline V gene. This CDR3 spans 14 amino acids. In nucleotides, the CDR3 is TGTGCCAGCATCCCGGGACAGGCCTCCTACGAGCAGTACTTC. It yields the protein CASIPGQASYEQYF.

The table lists this clone with a count of one. This chain joins TRBV9 and TRBJ1-2; perhaps TRBD1 as D (5 bases). The CDR3 contains 14 residues. Trimming pared 4 bases from V and 7 bases from J, leaving 17 bases between. Germline-derived CDR1 and CDR2 are SGDLS and YYNGEE. CDR3 sequence (DNA): TGTGCCAGCAGCTCTAGGACAAAAATGGGTGGCTACACCTTC. Its protein is CASSSRTKMGGYTF.

The chain couples TRBV5-4 to TRBJ2-1, with TRBD2 matching 9 bases. The CDR3 length is 16 residues. Trimming cost V 0 bases and J 8 bases; bases outside gene matches: 9. Germline V CDR1 and CDR2: SGHNT, YYREEE (reference sequence). The CDR3 coding sequence is TGTGCCAGCAGCTTGGCGGTAGCGGGAGCTAGCGATGAGCAGTTCTTC. Amino acid sequence: CASSLAVAGASDEQFF.

The V and J genes are TRBV4-1 and TRBJ1-2; the D gene is possibly TRBD1 (6 bases). From germline, CDR1 is MGHRA and CDR2 YSYEKL. V lost 4 bases and J 3 bases, leaving 9 bases between the germline ends. There are 13 residues in the CDR3. CDR3 in amino acids: CASSRAGDYGYTF. In DNA form, the CDR3 reads TGCGCCAGCAGCCGGGCAGGGGACTATGGCTACACCTTC.

In this sample, this clone turned up a few times. The V call is TRBV7-2, the J call TRBJ2-1; 7 bases line up with TRBD1. Germline assignment: CDR1 SGHTA and CDR2 FQGNSA. The CDR3 runs to 15 residues. V was pared by 5 bases and J by 2 bases, with 6 bases of the junction left unmatched. The CDR3 DNA reads TGTGCCAGCAGCCGGTGGACAGGAGCCTACAATGAGCAGTTCTTC. Amino acids: CASSRWTGAYNEQFF.

This sequence joins TRBV6-1 and TRBJ1-2, with no clear D. The CDR3 has 15 residues. Germline V gene data show CDR1 as MNHNS and CDR2 as SASEGT. Trimming took 2 bases from V and 5 from J, leaving 15 bases between them. CDR3 bases: TGTGCCAGCAGTGAAAGAGGACTCCTGCGATATGGCTACACCTTC. This codes for CASSERGLLRYGYTF.

The chain joins TRBV28 to TRBJ2-5; 8 nucleotides agree with TRBD1. V trimming: 6 bases; J trimming: 5 bases; junction bases outside the gene matches: 11. Germline V gene data show CDR1 as MDHEN and CDR2 as SYDVKM. The CDR3 has 15 amino acids. CDR3 coding DNA: TGTGCCAGCAGCCCGAGACAGGGGAGTGGGGAGACCCAGTACTTC. This gives the protein CASSPRQGSGETQYF.

The gene calls are TRBV29-1 and TRBJ2-2, with TRBD1 matching over 9 bases. CDR1 is SQVTM, CDR2 ANQGSEA, per germline. The CDR3 totals 15 residues. The V segment lost 5 bases and the J segment 4 bases; nucleotides outside the gene matches: 8. Here the CDR3 DNA reads TGCAGCGTTCGGGTAACAGGGGGCGTCACCGGGGAGCTGTTTTTT. The encoded protein is CSVRVTGGVTGELFF.

V is TRBV19 and J is TRBJ2-6; 8 nucleotides align to TRBD1. CDR3 length: 16 amino acids. Germline V gene sequence: CDR1 LNHDA, CDR2 SQIVND (reference sequence). V lost 9 bases, J lost 3 bases, and 10 bases stayed unmatched. The CDR3 region is CASTAAGGVGANVLTF. CDR3 in DNA: TGTGCCAGCACGGCGGCAGGGGGCGTTGGGGCCAACGTCCTGACTTTC. Supplemented by reference TRBV19 and TRBJ2-6, the full variable domain reads DGGITQSPKYLFRKEGQNVTLSCEQNLNHDAMYWYRQDPGQGLRLIYYSQIVNDFQKGDIAEGYSVSREKKESFPLTVTSAQKNPTAFYLCASTAAGGVGANVLTFGAGSRLTVL.

The CDR3 protein is CATSREPGRDYEQYF. In DNA form, the CDR3 reads TGTGCCACCAGCAGAGAACCGGGCAGGGACTACGAGCAGTACTTC. J is TRBJ2-7 and V is TRBV15; TRBD1 might be the D (5 bases). The CDR3 sequence is 15 residues long. The V and J ends lost 0 bases and 3 bases respectively, with 12 bases between them. Germline-derived CDR1 and CDR2 are LNHNV and YYDKDF (reference sequence).

Comment on this clone: The same CDR3 also results from other DNA sequences found in this sample. The V and J genes are TRBV2 and TRBJ1-4; no clear D. Germline V lookup: CDR1 SNHLY, CDR2 FYNNEI. V was clipped by 6 bases and J by 4 bases, with 9 bases between them. The CDR3 is 13 residues long. CDR3 sequence reads: CASRRGLNEKLFF. In DNA form, the CDR3 reads TGTGCCAGCAGGAGAGGACTTAATGAAAAACTGTTTTTT.

V is TRBV5-1 and J is TRBJ1-2; TRBD1 agrees at 8 bases. The CDR3 covers 14 residues. The V and J ends lost 4 bases and 6 bases, in that order; junction bases with no gene match: 8. The germline V gene has CDR1 SGHRS and CDR2 YFSETQ. The CDR3 bases are TGCGCCAGCAGCCACGGACAGGGCGTAAATGGCTACACCTTC. It specifies CASSHGQGVNGYTF.

The chain joins TRBV2 to TRBJ1-1; the D gene is possibly TRBD1 (6 bases). Germline-derived CDR1 and CDR2 are SNHLY and FYNNEI. CDR3 length: 15 amino acids. V gave up 7 bases and J gave up 7 bases, with 22 bases separating them. CDR3 DNA sequence: TGTGCCAGCAATCCTGGACAGTCCTTGGGTAGTGAAGCTTTCTTT. Translation gives CASNPGQSLGSEAFF.

This chain connects TRBV9 to TRBJ2-3; weak D call: TRBD1 (5 bases). The CDR3 is made up of 16 amino acids. Germline loops: CDR1 SGDLS, CDR2 YYNGEE. The V and J ends lost 5 bases and 3 bases respectively, with 19 bases between them. The CDR3 DNA reads as TGTGCCAGCAGGGGGTGCCCCAGGGTTCTGACAGATACGCAGTATTTT. Translation gives CASRGCPRVLTDTQYF.

The chain uses TRBV2 and TRBJ2-1; TRBD2 matches 12 bases. The germline gives CDR1 SNHLY, CDR2 FYNNEI. This CDR3 is 16 amino acids long. V dropped 2 bases and J dropped 6; count of bases not matched to a gene: 5. CDR3 in amino acids: CASSEYPSGRANEQFF. CDR3 sequence (DNA): TGTGCCAGCAGTGAATACCCTAGCGGGAGGGCCAATGAGCAGTTCTTC.

This chain connects TRBV15 to TRBJ2-2; TRBD2 is a possible D gene (7 bases). Trimming left V 8 bases short and J 3 bases short, with 16 bases between. The CDR3 is made up of 15 amino acids. From germline, CDR1 is LNHNV and CDR2 YYDKDF (reference sequence). The CDR3 coding sequence is TGTGCCACCGCGGGGGCCCTAACACACACCGGGGAGCTGTTTTTT. Protein product: CATAGALTHTGELFF.

The rearrangement links TRBV18 to TRBJ2-5; 9 bases agree with TRBD1. Germline V gene data show CDR1 as KGHSH and CDR2 as LQKENI. There are 13 residues in the CDR3. Trimming at V came to 5 bases and at J to 5 bases, leaving 3 bases not matched to a gene. CDR3 loop: CASSSGQGETQYF. The CDR3 bases are TGTGCCAGCTCATCGGGACAGGGTGAGACCCAGTACTTC.

V gene TRBV10-2 combines with J gene TRBJ2-3; TRBD1 aligns across 9 bases. The CDR3 is made up of 14 amino acids. The V gene end was trimmed by 8 bases and the J gene end by 0 bases; junction bases not matched to a gene: 3. CDR1 and CDR2 from the germline V gene are WSHSY and SAAADI. Here the CDR3 DNA reads TGCGCCAGCCCGGGACAGGGAAGCACAGATACGCAGTATTTT. Residues: CASPGQGSTDTQYF.